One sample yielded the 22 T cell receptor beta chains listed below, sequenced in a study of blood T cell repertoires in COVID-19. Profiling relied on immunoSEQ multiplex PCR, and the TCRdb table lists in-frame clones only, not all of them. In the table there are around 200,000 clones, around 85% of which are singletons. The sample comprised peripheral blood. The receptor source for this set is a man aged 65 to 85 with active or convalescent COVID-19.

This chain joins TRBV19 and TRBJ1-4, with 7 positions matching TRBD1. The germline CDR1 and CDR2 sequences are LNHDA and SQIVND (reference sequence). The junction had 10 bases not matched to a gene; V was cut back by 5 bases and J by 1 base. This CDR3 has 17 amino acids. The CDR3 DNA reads TGTGCCAGTAGTCCAACGACAGGGCAGAGAACTAATGAAAAACTGTTTTTT. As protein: CASSPTTGQRTNEKLFF.

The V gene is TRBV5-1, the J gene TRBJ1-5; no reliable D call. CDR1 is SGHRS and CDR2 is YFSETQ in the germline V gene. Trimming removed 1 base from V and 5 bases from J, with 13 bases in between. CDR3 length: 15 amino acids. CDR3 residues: CASSLSGTIYQPQHF. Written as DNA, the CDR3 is TGCGCCAGCAGCTTGTCGGGTACCATTTATCAGCCCCAGCATTTT.

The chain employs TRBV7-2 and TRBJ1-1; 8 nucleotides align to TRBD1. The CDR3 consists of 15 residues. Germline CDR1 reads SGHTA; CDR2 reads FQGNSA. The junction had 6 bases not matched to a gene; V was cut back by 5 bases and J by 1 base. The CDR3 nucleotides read TGTGCCAGCAGCCCCGGACAGGGTACGAACACTGAAGCTTTCTTT. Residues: CASSPGQGTNTEAFF.

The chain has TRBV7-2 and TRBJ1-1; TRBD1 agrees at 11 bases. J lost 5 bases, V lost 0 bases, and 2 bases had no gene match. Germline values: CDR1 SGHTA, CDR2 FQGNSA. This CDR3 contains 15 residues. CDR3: CASSLAGQGVTEAFF. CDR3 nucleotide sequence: TGTGCCAGCAGCTTAGCGGGACAGGGGGTTACTGAAGCTTTCTTT.

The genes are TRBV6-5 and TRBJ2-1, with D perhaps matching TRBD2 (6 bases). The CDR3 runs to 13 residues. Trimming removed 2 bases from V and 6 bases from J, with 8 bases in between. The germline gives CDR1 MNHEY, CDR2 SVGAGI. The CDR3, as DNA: TGTGCCAGCAGTTACGGGAGGCTCAATGAGCAGTTCTTC. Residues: CASSYGRLNEQFF.

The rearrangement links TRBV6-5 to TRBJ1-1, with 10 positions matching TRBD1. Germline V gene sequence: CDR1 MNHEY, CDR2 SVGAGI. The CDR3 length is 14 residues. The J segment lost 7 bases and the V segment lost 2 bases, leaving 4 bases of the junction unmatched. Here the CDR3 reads CASSYPTGGNEAFF. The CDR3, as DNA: TGTGCCAGCAGTTACCCGACAGGGGGCAATGAAGCTTTCTTT.

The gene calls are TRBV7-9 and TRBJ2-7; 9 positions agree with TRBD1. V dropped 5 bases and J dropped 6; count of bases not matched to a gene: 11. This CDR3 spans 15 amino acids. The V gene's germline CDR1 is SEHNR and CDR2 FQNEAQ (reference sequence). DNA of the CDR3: TGTGCCAGCAGCGCTCAGACAGGGGGGGAAATCGAGCAGTACTTC. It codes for CASSAQTGGEIEQYF.

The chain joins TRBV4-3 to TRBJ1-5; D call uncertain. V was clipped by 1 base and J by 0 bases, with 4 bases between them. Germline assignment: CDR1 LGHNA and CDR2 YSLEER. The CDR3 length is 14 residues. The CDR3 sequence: CASSQGYSNQPQHF. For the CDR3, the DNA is TGCGCCAGCAGCCAAGGTTATAGCAATCAGCCCCAGCATTTT.

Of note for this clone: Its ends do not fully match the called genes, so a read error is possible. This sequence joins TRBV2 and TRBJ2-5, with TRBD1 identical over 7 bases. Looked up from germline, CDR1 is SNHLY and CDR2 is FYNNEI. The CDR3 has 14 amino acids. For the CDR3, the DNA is TGTGCCAGCAGAGAAGGGACAGCCCAAGAGACCCAGTACTTC. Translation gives CASREGTAQETQYF.

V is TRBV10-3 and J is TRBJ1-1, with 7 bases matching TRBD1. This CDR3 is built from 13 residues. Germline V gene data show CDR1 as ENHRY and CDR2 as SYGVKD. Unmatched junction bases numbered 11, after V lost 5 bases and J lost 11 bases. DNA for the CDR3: TGTGCCATCAGTTCCCGGGACAGCTTGTGGGCTTTCTTT. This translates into CAISSRDSLWAFF.

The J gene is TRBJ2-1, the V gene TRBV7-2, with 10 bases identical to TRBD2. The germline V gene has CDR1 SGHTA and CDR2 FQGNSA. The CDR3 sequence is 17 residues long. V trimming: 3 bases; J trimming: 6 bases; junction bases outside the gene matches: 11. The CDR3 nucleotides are TGTGCCAGCAGCTTCTCCGGGACTAGCGTAGGTCGCAATGAGCAGTTCTTC. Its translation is CASSFSGTSVGRNEQFF.

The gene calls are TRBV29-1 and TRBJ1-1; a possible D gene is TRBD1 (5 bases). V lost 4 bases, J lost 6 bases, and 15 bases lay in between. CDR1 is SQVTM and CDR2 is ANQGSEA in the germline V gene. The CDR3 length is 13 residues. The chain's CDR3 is CSVVRVTGAEAFF. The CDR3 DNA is TGCAGCGTTGTCCGGGTAACAGGCGCTGAAGCTTTCTTT.

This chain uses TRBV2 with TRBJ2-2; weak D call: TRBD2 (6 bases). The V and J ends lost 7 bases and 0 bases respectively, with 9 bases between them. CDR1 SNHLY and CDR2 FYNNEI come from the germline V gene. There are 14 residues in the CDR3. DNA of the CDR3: TGTGCCAGCACAGGGACTCCGAACACCGGGGAGCTGTTTTTT. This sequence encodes CASTGTPNTGELFF.

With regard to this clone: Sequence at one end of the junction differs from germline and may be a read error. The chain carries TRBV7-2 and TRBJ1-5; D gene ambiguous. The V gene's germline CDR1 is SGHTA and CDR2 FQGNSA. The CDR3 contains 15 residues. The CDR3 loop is CASSLGVGSYQPQHF. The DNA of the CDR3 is TGTGCCAGCAGCTTAGGGGTGGGTAGCTATCAGCCCCAGCATTTT.

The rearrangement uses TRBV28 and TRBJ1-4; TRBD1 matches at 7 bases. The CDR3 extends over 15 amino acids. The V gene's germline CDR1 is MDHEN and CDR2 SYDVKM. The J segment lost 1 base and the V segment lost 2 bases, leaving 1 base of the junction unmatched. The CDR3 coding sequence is TGTGCCAGCAGTTTAGGGGACAGAACTAATGAAAAACTGTTTTTT. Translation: CASSLGDRTNEKLFF.

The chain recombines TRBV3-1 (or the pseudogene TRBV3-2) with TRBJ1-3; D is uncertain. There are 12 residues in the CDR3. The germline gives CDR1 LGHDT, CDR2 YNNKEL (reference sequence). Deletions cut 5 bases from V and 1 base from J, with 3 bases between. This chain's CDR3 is CASSYSGNTIYF. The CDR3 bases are TGTGCCAGCAGCTATTCTGGAAACACCATATATTTT.

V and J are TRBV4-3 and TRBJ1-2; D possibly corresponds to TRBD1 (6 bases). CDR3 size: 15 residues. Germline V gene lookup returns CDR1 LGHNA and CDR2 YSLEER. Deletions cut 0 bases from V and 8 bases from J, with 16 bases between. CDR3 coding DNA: TGCGCCAGCAGCCAAGATTGGAAGGGGGAGAGCGGCTACACCTTC. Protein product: CASSQDWKGESGYTF.

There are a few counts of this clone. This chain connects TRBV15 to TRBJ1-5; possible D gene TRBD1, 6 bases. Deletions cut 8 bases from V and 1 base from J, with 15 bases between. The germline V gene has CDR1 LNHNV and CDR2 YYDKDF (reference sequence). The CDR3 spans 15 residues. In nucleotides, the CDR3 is TGTGCCACCTCCGGGTACGGACAGAGCAATCAGCCCCAGCATTTT. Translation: CATSGYGQSNQPQHF.

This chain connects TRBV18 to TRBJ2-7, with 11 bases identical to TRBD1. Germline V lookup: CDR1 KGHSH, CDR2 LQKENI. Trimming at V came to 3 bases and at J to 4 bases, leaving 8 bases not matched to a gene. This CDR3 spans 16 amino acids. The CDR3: CASSPLTGTGGYEQYF. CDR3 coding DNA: TGTGCCAGCTCACCTTTAACCGGGACAGGGGGGTACGAGCAGTACTTC.

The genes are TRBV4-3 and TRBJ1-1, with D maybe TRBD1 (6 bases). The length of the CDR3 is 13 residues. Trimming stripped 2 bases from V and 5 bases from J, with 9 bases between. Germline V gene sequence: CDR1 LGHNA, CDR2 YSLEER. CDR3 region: CASSQTRGTEAFF. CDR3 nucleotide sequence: TGCGCCAGCAGCCAAACCAGGGGTACTGAAGCTTTCTTT.

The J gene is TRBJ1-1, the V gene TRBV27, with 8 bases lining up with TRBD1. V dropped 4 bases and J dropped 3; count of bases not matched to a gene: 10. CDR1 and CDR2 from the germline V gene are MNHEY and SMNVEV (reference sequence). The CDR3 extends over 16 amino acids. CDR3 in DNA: TGTGCCAGCAGTTCCATTCGACAGGGGAGGGACACTGAAGCTTTCTTT. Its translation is CASSSIRQGRDTEAFF.

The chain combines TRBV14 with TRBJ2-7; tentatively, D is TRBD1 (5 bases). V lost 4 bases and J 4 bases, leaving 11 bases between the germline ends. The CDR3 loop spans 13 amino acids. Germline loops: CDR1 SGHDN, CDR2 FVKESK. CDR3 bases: TGTGCCAGCAGCCGCAGGGAAGGATACGAGCAGTACTTC. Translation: CASSRREGYEQYF.